This passage covers 25 T cell receptor beta chains from one sample sequenced in a study of long-term antiretroviral therapy in people with HIV. At survey level, the immunoSEQ assay was run in its v3.0 version. The repertoire was sequenced with immunoSEQ multiplex PCR; TCRdb's copy has only in-frame clones and lacks some. The table includes tens of thousands of clones, about 90% detected once. Specimen: unsorted PBMCs, collected about 4.3 years after starting antiretroviral therapy. These receptors were obtained from a man between 25 and 39 years old with HIV.

The chain couples TRBV27 to TRBJ1-5; D is ambiguous. The CDR3 is made up of 15 amino acids. V gave up 2 bases and J gave up 0 bases, with 8 bases separating them. The germline V gene encodes CDR1 MNHEY and CDR2 SMNVEV (reference sequence). For the CDR3, the DNA is TGTGCCAGCAGTTTAGTGGGTTATAGCAATCAGCCCCAGCATTTT. Translation gives CASSLVGYSNQPQHF.

The chain employs TRBV6-1 and TRBJ2-5; D ambiguous. Germline V gives CDR1 MNHNS, CDR2 SASEGT. With 5 bases removed from V and 4 bases from J, the gap between germline ends came to 11 bases. The CDR3 runs 13 residues. The CDR3 is CASSFSRGETQYF. CDR3 DNA: TGTGCCAGCAGTTTTAGCCGTGGAGAGACCCAGTACTTC.

This clone has just a few counts. The chain recombines TRBV2 with TRBJ2-7, with 8 bases matching TRBD1. CDR3 size: 14 residues. Losses at the gene ends were 7 bases for V and 6 bases for J; bases not matched to a gene: 11. CDR1 is SNHLY and CDR2 is FYNNEI in the germline V gene. The CDR3 is CASNTPGQELEQYF. For the CDR3, the DNA is TGTGCCAGCAACACGCCGGGACAGGAACTCGAGCAGTACTTC.

The chain uses TRBV7-9 and TRBJ2-3; D is uncertain. Germline V lookup: CDR1 SEHNR, CDR2 FQNEAQ (reference sequence). The CDR3 covers 12 residues. V was cut by 0 bases and J by 4 bases, with 2 bases left in between. The CDR3 here is CASSLAADTQYF. CDR3 DNA sequence: TGTGCCAGCAGCTTAGCAGCAGATACGCAGTATTTT.

This clone counts as large. The V and J genes are TRBV9 and TRBJ2-7; TRBD2 matches at 10 bases. This CDR3 contains 15 residues. V lost 3 bases and J lost 2; bases outside the gene matches: 5. Germline V gene lookup returns CDR1 SGDLS and CDR2 YYNGEE. CDR3 region: CASSELAGPTYEQYF. CDR3 in DNA: TGTGCCAGCAGCGAACTAGCGGGGCCAACCTACGAGCAGTACTTC.

The chain combines TRBV4-3 with TRBJ2-2; TRBD2 matches 9 bases. Germline V gives CDR1 LGHNA, CDR2 YSLEER. The CDR3 consists of 16 residues. Trimming took 4 bases from V and 1 from J; bases not matched to a gene: 4. The CDR3 protein is CASSLSGGQNTGELFF. CDR3 DNA: TGCGCCAGCAGCCTTAGCGGGGGCCAGAACACCGGGGAGCTGTTTTTT.

The chain couples TRBV5-1 to TRBJ2-2, with 13 bases lining up with TRBD2. J gave up 6 bases and V 3 bases, and 8 bases lay outside the gene matches. Looked up from germline, CDR1 is SGHRS and CDR2 is YFSETQ. This CDR3 has 17 residues. The CDR3 loop reads CASSSTPGLAGSGELFF. The CDR3 DNA reads TGCGCCAGCAGCTCCACACCGGGACTAGCGGGATCCGGGGAGCTGTTTTTT.

V and J are TRBV18 and TRBJ1-3; TRBD1 is a possible D gene (5 bases). This CDR3 comprises 13 residues. Trimming pared 3 bases from V and 5 bases from J, leaving 8 bases between. CDR1 and CDR2 from the germline V gene are KGHSH and LQKENI. The CDR3 here is CASSPGLRNTIYF. The CDR3 DNA follows: TGTGCCAGCTCACCGGGACTCCGAAACACCATATATTTT.

This chain uses TRBV7-2 with TRBJ2-2; perhaps D is TRBD1 or TRBD2 (5 bases each). CDR1 and CDR2 (germline): SGHTA, FQGNSA. The V end was cut by 8 bases, the J end by 0 bases, with 13 bases between. This CDR3 contains 15 residues. CDR3 amino acids: CASRPGTTNTGELFF. In DNA form, the CDR3 reads TGTGCCAGCCGCCCCGGGACGACGAACACCGGGGAGCTGTTTTTT.

The J gene is TRBJ2-7, the V gene TRBV18; 8 nucleotides match TRBD1. Looked up from germline, CDR1 is KGHSH and CDR2 is LQKENI. V shed 5 bases and J 7 bases; nucleotides not matched to a gene: 4. The CDR3 loop spans 12 amino acids. Here the CDR3 DNA reads TGTGCCAGCTCAGAGGACAGGGAAGAGCAGTACTTC. This gives the protein CASSEDREEQYF.

The chain uses TRBV9 and TRBJ1-1; D gene ambiguous. The ends were cut back, 0 bases at V and 7 bases at J, with 13 bases in the middle. The CDR3 loop spans 14 amino acids. Germline V lookup: CDR1 SGDLS, CDR2 YYNGEE. CDR3 residues: CASSVDGVADEAFF. The CDR3 nucleotides read TGTGCCAGCAGCGTAGATGGGGTCGCGGATGAAGCTTTCTTT.

In this sample, this clone turned up a few times. This chain joins TRBV5-4 and TRBJ2-2, with 7 bases aligning to TRBD1. This CDR3 is 13 amino acids long. The junction had 3 bases not matched to a gene; V was cut back by 5 bases and J by 5 bases. Germline-derived CDR1 and CDR2 are SGHNT and YYREEE (reference sequence). This chain's CDR3 is CASRYRGTGELFF. The CDR3 DNA is TGTGCCAGCAGATACAGGGGTACCGGGGAGCTGTTTTTT.

The CDR3 loop is CASSPGDGPSTDTQYF. CDR3 coding DNA: TGTGCCAGCAGCCCAGGGGATGGTCCTAGCACAGATACGCAGTATTTT. The chain employs TRBV9 and TRBJ2-3; TRBD1 might be the D (6 bases). This CDR3 is 16 amino acids long. The V and J ends lost 4 bases and 0 bases respectively, with 15 bases between them. Germline loops: CDR1 SGDLS, CDR2 YYNGEE.

The chain is built from TRBV5-1 and TRBJ2-7; either TRBD1 or TRBD2 may fit D (5 bases each). From germline, CDR1 is SGHRS and CDR2 YFSETQ. V lost 4 bases to trimming and J lost 6 bases, with 14 bases between them. The length of the CDR3 is 13 residues. CDR3 amino acids: CASSRDGPPEQYF. The DNA for the CDR3 is TGCGCCAGCAGCAGGGACGGACCACCCGAGCAGTACTTC. The full variable domain, its missing parts supplied by reference TRBV5-1 and TRBJ2-7, is KAGVTQTPRYLIKTRGQQVTLSCSPISGHRSVSWYQQTPGQGLQFLFEYFSETQRNKGNFPGRFSGRQFSNSRSEMNVSTLELGDSALYLCASSRDGPPEQYFGPGTRLTVT.

The V and J genes are TRBV6-1 and TRBJ1-4, with 7 nucleotides matching TRBD1. The CDR3 consists of 15 residues. CDR1 is MNHNS, CDR2 SASEGT, per germline. The junction had 4 bases not matched to a gene; V was cut back by 4 bases and J by 2 bases. CDR3 nucleotide sequence: TGTGCCAGCAGTGCAGACAGGGTCACTAATGAAAAACTGTTTTTT. Translating it yields CASSADRVTNEKLFF.

The chain employs TRBV29-1 and TRBJ2-3, with a possible D match to TRBD2 (7 bases). The CDR3 runs 13 residues. The germline V gene has CDR1 SQVTM and CDR2 ANQGSEA. V was shortened by 7 bases and J by 5 bases, with 16 bases between the two germline ends. The CDR3 spells CSAIWGGQDTQYF. DNA for the CDR3: TGCAGCGCTATATGGGGGGGCCAAGATACGCAGTATTTT.

The chain has TRBV29-1 and TRBJ2-1; no firm D call. Trimming left V 6 bases short and J 0 bases short, with 12 bases between. CDR3 size: 14 residues. Per the germline V gene, CDR1 is SQVTM and CDR2 is ANQGSEA. This CDR3 reads CSVSPRSSYNEQFF. The CDR3 DNA sequence: TGCAGCGTATCGCCGCGGAGCTCCTACAATGAGCAGTTCTTC.

This chain connects TRBV7-2 to TRBJ2-3; D may be TRBD2 (5 bases). CDR1 SGHTA and CDR2 FQGNSA come from the germline V gene. This CDR3 is 16 amino acids long. The V and J ends lost 3 bases and 0 bases respectively, with 13 bases between them. Here the CDR3 reads CASSLSRPGSTDTQYF. CDR3 nucleotide sequence: TGTGCCAGCAGCTTGAGTCGCCCGGGGAGCACAGATACGCAGTATTTT.

The gene calls are TRBV19 and TRBJ1-3, with D possibly matching TRBD1 (5 bases). CDR3 length: 15 amino acids. Germline CDR1 LNHDA, CDR2 SQIVND (reference sequence). Between the trimmed V and J ends, which lost 3 bases and 2 bases, there was a span of 11 bases. For the CDR3, the DNA is TGTGCCAGTAGTATCGGGTCAGGGACTGGAAACACCATATATTTT. Amino acids: CASSIGSGTGNTIYF.

The chain carries TRBV4-1 and TRBJ1-4; a possible D gene is TRBD1 (5 bases). The length of the CDR3 is 16 residues. Trimming left V 1 base short and J 0 bases short, with 9 bases between. CDR1 and CDR2 from the germline V gene are MGHRA and YSYEKL. In DNA form, the CDR3 reads TGCGCCAGCAGCCAAGTGGGGCCTGCAACTAATGAAAAACTGTTTTTT. This gives the protein CASSQVGPATNEKLFF.

This chain uses TRBV4-1 with TRBJ2-5, with 7 positions matching TRBD2. The CDR3 is 13 amino acids. Germline loops: CDR1 MGHRA, CDR2 YSYEKL. Germline trimming cut 1 base from V and 6 bases from J; bases unmatched to any gene: 2. The CDR3 here is CASSQGGGKTQYF. The CDR3 DNA reads as TGCGCCAGCAGCCAAGGGGGGGGAAAGACCCAGTACTTC.

The chain recombines TRBV5-1 with TRBJ1-1; no clear D gene. Trimming cost V 0 bases and J 0 bases, with 15 bases left between them. This CDR3 is built from 17 residues. CDR1 is SGHRS, CDR2 YFSETQ, per germline. The CDR3: CASSLDAVTFMNTEAFF. The CDR3 DNA reads as TGCGCCAGCAGCTTGGATGCAGTTACCTTCATGAACACTGAAGCTTTCTTT.

The chain uses TRBV19 and TRBJ1-3, with D maybe TRBD1 (5 bases). CDR1 and CDR2 from the germline V gene are LNHDA and SQIVND (reference sequence). Deletions cut 7 bases from V and 2 bases from J, with 15 bases between. This CDR3 region has 15 residues. Here the CDR3 reads CASTPGRGTGNTIYF. The CDR3 DNA reads TGTGCCAGTACCCCCGGACGGGGGACTGGAAACACCATATATTTT.

This sequence joins TRBV9 and TRBJ2-7, with TRBD2 matching 10 bases. V shed 7 bases and J 2 bases; nucleotides not matched to a gene: 12. The germline CDR1 and CDR2 sequences are SGDLS and YYNGEE. The CDR3 runs to 16 residues. The CDR3 DNA reads TGTGCCAGCGGCTTGGGCCTAGCGGGGGATACCTACGAGCAGTACTTC. Its protein product is CASGLGLAGDTYEQYF.

CDR3 DNA sequence: TGTGCCAGCAGCCCAGGGGGCTACGAGCAGTACTTC. Its translation: CASSPGGYEQYF. This chain connects TRBV13 to TRBJ2-7; 7 positions match TRBD1. Germline V gives CDR1 PRHDT, CDR2 FYEKMQ (reference sequence). The CDR3 consists of 12 residues. V lost 5 bases, J lost 3 bases, and 1 base stayed unmatched.